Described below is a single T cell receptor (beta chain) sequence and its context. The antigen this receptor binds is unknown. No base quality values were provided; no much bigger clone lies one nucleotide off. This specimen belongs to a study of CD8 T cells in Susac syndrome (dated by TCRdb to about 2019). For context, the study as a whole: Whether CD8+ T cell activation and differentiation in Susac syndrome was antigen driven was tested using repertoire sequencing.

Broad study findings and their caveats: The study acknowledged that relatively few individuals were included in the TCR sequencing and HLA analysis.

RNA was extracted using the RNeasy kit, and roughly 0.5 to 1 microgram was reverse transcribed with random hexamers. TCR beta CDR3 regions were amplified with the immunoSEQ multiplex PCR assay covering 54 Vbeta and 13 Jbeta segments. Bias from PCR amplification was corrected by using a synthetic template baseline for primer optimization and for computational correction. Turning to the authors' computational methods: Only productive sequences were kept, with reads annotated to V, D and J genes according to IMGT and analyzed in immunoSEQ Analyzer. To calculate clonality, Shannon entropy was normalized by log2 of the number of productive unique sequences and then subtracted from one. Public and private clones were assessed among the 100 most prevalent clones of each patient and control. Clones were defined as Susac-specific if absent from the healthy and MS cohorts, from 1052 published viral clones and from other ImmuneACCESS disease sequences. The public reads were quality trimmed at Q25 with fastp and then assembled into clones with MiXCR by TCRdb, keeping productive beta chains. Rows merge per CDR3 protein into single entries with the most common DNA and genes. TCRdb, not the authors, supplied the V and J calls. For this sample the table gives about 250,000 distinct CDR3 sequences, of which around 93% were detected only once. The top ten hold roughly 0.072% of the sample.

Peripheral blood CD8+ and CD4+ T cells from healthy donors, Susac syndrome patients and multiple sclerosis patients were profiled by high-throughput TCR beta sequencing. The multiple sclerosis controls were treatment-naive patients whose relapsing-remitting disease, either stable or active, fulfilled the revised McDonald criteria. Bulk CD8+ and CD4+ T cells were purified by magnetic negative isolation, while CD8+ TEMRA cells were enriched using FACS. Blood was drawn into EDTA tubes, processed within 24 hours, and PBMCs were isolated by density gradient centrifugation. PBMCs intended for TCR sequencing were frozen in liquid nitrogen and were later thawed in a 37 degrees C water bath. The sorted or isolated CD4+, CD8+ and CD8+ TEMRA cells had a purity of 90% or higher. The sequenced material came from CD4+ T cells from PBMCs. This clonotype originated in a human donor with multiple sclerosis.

The CDR3 loop reads CASSLRGAEGYTF. The nucleotide sequence is given as TGCGCCAGCAGCTTACGGGGTGCCGAAGGCTACACCTTC. Rearrangement joined TRBV5-1 to TRBJ1-2; the D segment cannot be called with confidence. The CDR3, cysteine through phenylalanine, is 13 amino acids long. Just the 39-base CDR3 DNA is kept, in frame starting at base 1. The junction carries 13 bases between V and J, which are trimmed by 2 bases and 8 bases respectively. From a lookup of the germline V gene, CDR1 and CDR2 are SGHRS and YFSETQ.